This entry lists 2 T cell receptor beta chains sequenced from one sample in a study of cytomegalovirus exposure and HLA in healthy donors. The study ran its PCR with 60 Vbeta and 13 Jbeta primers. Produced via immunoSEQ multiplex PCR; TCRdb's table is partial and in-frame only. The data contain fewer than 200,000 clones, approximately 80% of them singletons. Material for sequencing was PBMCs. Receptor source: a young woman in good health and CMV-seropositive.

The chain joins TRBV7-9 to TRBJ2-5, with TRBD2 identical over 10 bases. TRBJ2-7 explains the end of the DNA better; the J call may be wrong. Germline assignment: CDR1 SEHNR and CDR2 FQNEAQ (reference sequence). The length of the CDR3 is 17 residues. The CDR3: CASSLGASGGPTYEQYF. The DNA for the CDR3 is TGTGCCAGCAGCTTAGGGGCTAGCGGGGGCCCAACCTACGAGCAGTACTTC.

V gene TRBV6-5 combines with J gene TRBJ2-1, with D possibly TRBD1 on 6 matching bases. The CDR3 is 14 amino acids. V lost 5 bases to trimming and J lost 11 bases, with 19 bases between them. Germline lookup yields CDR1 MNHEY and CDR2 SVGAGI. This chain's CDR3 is CASSAPTWTAKQFF. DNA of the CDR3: TGTGCCAGCAGTGCACCCACCTGGACAGCAAAGCAGTTCTTC.